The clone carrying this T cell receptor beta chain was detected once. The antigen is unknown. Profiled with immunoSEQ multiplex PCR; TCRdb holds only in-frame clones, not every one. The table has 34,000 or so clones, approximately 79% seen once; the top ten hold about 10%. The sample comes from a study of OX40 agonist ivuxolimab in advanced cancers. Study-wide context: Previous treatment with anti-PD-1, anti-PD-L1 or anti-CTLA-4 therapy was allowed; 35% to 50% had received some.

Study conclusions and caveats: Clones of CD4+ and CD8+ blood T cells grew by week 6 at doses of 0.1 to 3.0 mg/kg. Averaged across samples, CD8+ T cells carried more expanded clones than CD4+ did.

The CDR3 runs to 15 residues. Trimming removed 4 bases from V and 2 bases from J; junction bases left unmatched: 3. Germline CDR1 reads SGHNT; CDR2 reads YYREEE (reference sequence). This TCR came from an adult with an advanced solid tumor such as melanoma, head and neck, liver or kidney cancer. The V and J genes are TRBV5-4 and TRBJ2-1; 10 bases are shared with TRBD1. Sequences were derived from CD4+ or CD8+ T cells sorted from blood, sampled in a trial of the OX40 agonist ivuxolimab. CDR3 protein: CASSRQGATYNEQFF. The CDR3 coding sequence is TGTGCCAGCAGCCGACAGGGGGCCACCTACAATGAGCAGTTCTTC.